Each of the 25 T cell receptor beta chains below was sequenced from the same sample in a study of immune cell composition in non-small cell lung cancer. Clones were read by immunoSEQ multiplex PCR, and TCRdb kept only the in-frame ones, dropping some. This table holds 2,100 or so clones, 72% found once. The sample comprised lung tumor tissue. The receptors derive from a human donor with non-small cell lung cancer.

The chain recombines TRBV5-6 with TRBJ1-2; D unclear. Germline CDR1 reads SGHDT; CDR2 reads YYEEEE. The CDR3 runs 15 residues. The V end was cut by 4 bases, the J end by 6 bases, with 19 bases between. The CDR3 region has the DNA TGTGCCAGCAGCCGGTTGGAGGCAGCAGGCCATGGCTACACCTTC. Its protein is CASSRLEAAGHGYTF.

The J gene is TRBJ2-3, the V gene TRBV7-3; 9 bases fit TRBD2. The CDR3 loop spans 15 amino acids. The V gene end was trimmed by 2 bases and the J gene end by 5 bases; junction bases not matched to a gene: 5. Germline V gene lookup returns CDR1 SGHTA and CDR2 FQGTGA. The CDR3 here is CASSLAGGPKDTQYF. Written as DNA, the CDR3 is TGTGCCAGCAGCTTAGCGGGGGGGCCCAAAGATACGCAGTATTTT.

Only a few counts were recorded for this clone. This chain uses TRBV14 with TRBJ2-5; D perhaps matches TRBD2 (6 bases). Trimming shortened V by 1 base and J by 0 bases, and 15 bases separated the two germline ends. The length of the CDR3 is 17 residues. Germline CDR1 and CDR2: SGHDN and FVKESK. The CDR3 is CASSQVAPGEYQETQYF. The CDR3, as DNA: TGTGCCAGCAGCCAAGTGGCCCCGGGGGAGTACCAAGAGACCCAGTACTTC.

DNA for the CDR3: TGCGCCAGCAGCTTGGTGGGTGATAGACAGCCCTACTCCTACGAGCAGTACTTC. As protein: CASSLVGDRQPYSYEQYF. This rearrangement joins TRBV5-1 to TRBJ2-7, with D maybe TRBD1 (5 bases). Germline V gene sequence: CDR1 SGHRS, CDR2 YFSETQ. There are 18 residues in the CDR3. Trimming took off 0 bases at V and 0 bases at J, with 19 bases between the two ends.

The chain combines TRBV9 with TRBJ2-3; 11 bases map to TRBD2. This CDR3 contains 16 residues. With V trimmed by 1 base and J by 2 bases, 3 bases remained unmatched. Germline V gene sequence: CDR1 SGDLS, CDR2 YYNGEE. The CDR3 coding sequence is TGTGCCAGCAGCGTAACTAGCGGGGGTCTCACAGATACGCAGTATTTT. Translation gives CASSVTSGGLTDTQYF.

CDR3 residues: CASTRSSYNEQFF. CDR3 DNA: TGTGCCAGCACTCGGAGCTCCTACAATGAGCAGTTCTTC. The chain joins TRBV6-6 to TRBJ2-1; D not resolved. This CDR3 has 13 residues. CDR1 MNHNY and CDR2 SVGAGI come from the germline V gene (reference sequence). The V and J ends lost 7 bases and 0 bases respectively, with 7 bases between them.

This rearrangement joins TRBV9 to TRBJ2-2; possible D gene TRBD2, 5 bases. Trimming removed 1 base from V and 4 bases from J, with 23 bases in between. CDR3 length: 19 amino acids. CDR1 SGDLS and CDR2 YYNGEE come from the germline V gene. In nucleotides, the CDR3 is TGTGCCAGCAGCGTAAGCCCCCTTCTAGGGAGAAGTAGCACCGGGGAGCTGTTTTTT. This codes for CASSVSPLLGRSSTGELFF.

The chain couples TRBV2 to TRBJ1-5; 8 bases align to TRBD1. The ends lost 4 bases at V and 2 bases at J; junction bases unmatched: 1. Germline V gives CDR1 SNHLY, CDR2 FYNNEI. This CDR3 is 14 amino acids long. CDR3 in DNA: TGTGCCAGCAGTGGGGACAGGCGCAATCAGCCCCAGCATTTT. Translated: CASSGDRRNQPQHF.

A single count supports this clone. The gene calls are TRBV2 and TRBJ2-1; 11 bases agree with TRBD2. The CDR3 runs to 14 residues. Looked up from germline, CDR1 is SNHLY and CDR2 is FYNNEI. The ends lost 4 bases at V and 6 bases at J; junction bases unmatched: 2. The CDR3 loop is CASSVSGGANEQFF. CDR3 in DNA: TGTGCCAGCAGTGTTAGCGGGGGGGCCAATGAGCAGTTCTTC.

The sample holds one count of this clone. The chain links TRBV15 to TRBJ2-3, with TRBD2 as a possible D gene (7 bases). This CDR3 is 15 amino acids long. CDR1 is LNHNV and CDR2 is YYDKDF in the germline V gene (reference sequence). The V gene lost 1 base and the J gene lost 2 bases, with 10 bases spanning the gap. DNA of the CDR3: TGTGCCACCAGCAGAGCGGGGGGCGCCACAGATACGCAGTATTTT. As protein: CATSRAGGATDTQYF.

V gene TRBV10-3 combines with J gene TRBJ2-2, with a possible D match to TRBD2 (5 bases). The CDR3 is 13 residues long. From germline, CDR1 is ENHRY and CDR2 SYGVKD. V lost 5 bases and J lost 8, with 12 bases in between. In DNA form, the CDR3 reads TGTGCCATCAGTATCGACTACCTTGGGGAGCTGTTTTTT. Its protein is CAISIDYLGELFF.

This clone was seen more than once but under ten times. This chain links TRBV9 with TRBJ1-2, with a weak D call TRBD1 (6 bases). The CDR3 consists of 17 residues. V gave up 4 bases and J gave up 7 bases, with 26 bases separating them. Germline CDR1 SGDLS, CDR2 YYNGEE. The CDR3 DNA sequence: TGTGCCAGCAGCCCTGTCCTCGGGGGGGCGTTTTTCTCTGGCTACACCTTC. This translates into CASSPVLGGAFFSGYTF.

This clone was counted a single time. The rearrangement joins TRBV5-1 to TRBJ1-5; 8 bases match TRBD1. V trimming: 3 bases; J trimming: 6 bases; junction bases outside the gene matches: 8. This CDR3 spans 15 amino acids. Per the germline V gene, CDR1 is SGHRS and CDR2 is YFSETQ. CDR3: CASSYSGGAGQPQHF. In nucleotides, the CDR3 is TGCGCCAGCAGCTATTCAGGGGGCGCAGGTCAGCCCCAGCATTTT. Complete variable domain (other parts from reference TRBV5-1 and TRBJ1-5): KAGVTQTPRYLIKTRGQQVTLSCSPISGHRSVSWYQQTPGQGLQFLFEYFSETQRNKGNFPGRFSGRQFSNSRSEMNVSTLELGDSALYLCASSYSGGAGQPQHFGDGTRLSIL.

The chain carries TRBV6-1 and TRBJ1-5, with D possibly TRBD1 on 5 matching bases. The germline V gene has CDR1 MNHNS and CDR2 SASEGT. V gave up 6 bases and J gave up 0 bases, with 12 bases separating them. This CDR3 comprises 15 residues. CDR3 sequence reads: CASRPGGYSNQPQHF. CDR3 in DNA: TGTGCCAGCAGACCGGGGGGGTATAGCAATCAGCCCCAGCATTTT.

The chain carries TRBV28 and TRBJ1-5; perhaps TRBD1 as D (5 bases). CDR3 size: 16 residues. Trimming removed 6 bases at V and 1 base at J, with 16 bases between. Germline V lookup: CDR1 MDHEN, CDR2 SYDVKM. The CDR3 nucleotides are TGTGCCAGCAGATGGGGGGTAGGTCTGAGCAATCAGCCCCAGCATTTT. Amino acid sequence: CASRWGVGLSNQPQHF.

This chain links TRBV5-6 with TRBJ2-1, with a possible D match to TRBD2 (7 bases). Between the trimmed V and J ends, which lost 4 bases and 4 bases, there was a span of 18 bases. The CDR3 is made up of 16 amino acids. The germline V gene has CDR1 SGHDT and CDR2 YYEEEE. Written as DNA, the CDR3 is TGTGCCAGCAGCCCTGGGGGCGGGAGCAGGTACAATGAGCAGTTCTTC. It yields the protein CASSPGGGSRYNEQFF.

This clone counts as large. V and J are TRBV19 and TRBJ2-3; possibly TRBD2 for D (5 bases). V lost 7 bases to trimming and J lost 3 bases, with 11 bases between them. Germline CDR1 and CDR2: LNHDA and SQIVND (reference sequence). The CDR3 runs 13 residues. The CDR3 loop is CASNVRETDTQYF. The CDR3 region has the DNA TGTGCCAGTAATGTGAGGGAGACAGATACGCAGTATTTT. Full variable domain (missing parts from reference TRBV19 and TRBJ2-3): DGGITQSPKYLFRKEGQNVTLSCEQNLNHDAMYWYRQDPGQGLRLIYYSQIVNDFQKGDIAEGYSVSREKKESFPLTVTSAQKNPTAFYLCASNVRETDTQYFGPGTRLTVL.

The chain has TRBV25-1 and TRBJ1-4, with D possibly being TRBD1 (5 bases). The CDR3 contains 15 residues. The V end lost 2 bases, the J end lost 6 bases, and 13 bases lay between the germline ends. The germline V gene has CDR1 MGHDK and CDR2 SYGVNS. In nucleotides, the CDR3 is TGTGCCAGCAGTGAACTGAAGGGGCGAGATGAAAAACTGTTTTTT. Translated: CASSELKGRDEKLFF. The full variable domain, its missing parts supplied by reference TRBV25-1 and TRBJ1-4, is EADIYQTPRYLVIGTGKKITLECSQTMGHDKMYWYQQDPGMELHLIHYSYGVNSTEKGDLSSESTVSRIRTEHFPLTLESARPSHTSQYLCASSELKGRDEKLFFGSGTQLSVL.

This CDR3 reads CASAKGGSSGANVLTF. The CDR3 DNA is TGCGCCAGCGCTAAAGGAGGAAGCTCTGGGGCCAACGTCCTGACTTTC. The rearrangement joins TRBV5-1 to TRBJ2-6, with a weak D call TRBD2 (5 bases). Trimming removed 7 bases from V and 0 bases from J, with 14 bases in between. Germline CDR1 is SGHRS and CDR2 is YFSETQ. This CDR3 spans 16 amino acids.

The rearrangement uses TRBV30 and TRBJ1-4; 8 bases fit TRBD1. The germline V gene encodes CDR1 GTSNPN and CDR2 SVGIG (reference sequence). V was pared by 5 bases and J by 1 base, with 0 bases of the junction left unmatched. The CDR3 totals 13 residues. The CDR3 region has the DNA TGTGCCTGGGGGACAGGAACTAATGAAAAACTGTTTTTT. Protein product: CAWGTGTNEKLFF.

V and J are TRBV28 and TRBJ1-5; no definite D call. From germline, CDR1 is MDHEN and CDR2 SYDVKM. There are 16 residues in the CDR3. V dropped 7 bases and J dropped 1 base, with 17 bases sitting between them. The CDR3 reads CASTPSAGGSNQPQHF. The CDR3 nucleotides are TGTGCCAGCACCCCCTCCGCGGGAGGGAGCAATCAGCCCCAGCATTTT.

The rearrangement joins TRBV28 to TRBJ2-7; D may be TRBD2 (6 bases). CDR1 MDHEN and CDR2 SYDVKM come from the germline V gene. Trimming left V 3 bases short and J 3 bases short, with 18 bases between. CDR3 size: 16 residues. This CDR3 is CASSFGRDSSHYEQYF. The DNA for the CDR3 is TGTGCCAGCAGTTTCGGGCGGGACTCGTCACACTACGAGCAGTACTTC.

In this sample, this clone turned up a few times. V usage is TRBV6-6 and J usage is TRBJ1-6; 8 nucleotides align to TRBD1. This CDR3 has 14 amino acids. Unmatched junction bases numbered 9, after V lost 6 bases and J lost 11 bases. CDR1 and CDR2 (germline): MNHNY, SVGAGI (reference sequence). The CDR3 region is CASRQDRGWAPLHF. As DNA, the CDR3 is TGTGCCAGCAGGCAAGACAGGGGATGGGCACCCCTCCACTTT.

The V call is TRBV4-3, the J call TRBJ2-5; D is perhaps TRBD2 (5 bases). The germline V gene has CDR1 LGHNA and CDR2 YSLEER. The CDR3 loop spans 15 amino acids. Between the trimmed V and J ends, which lost 3 bases and 1 base, there was a span of 12 bases. The CDR3 DNA reads as TGCGCCAGCAGCCAGAGGGCCGCCCTCCAAGAGACCCAGTACTTC. It is translated as CASSQRAALQETQYF.

The gene calls are TRBV19 and TRBJ1-1; 9 bases agree with TRBD1. V lost 5 bases, J lost 3 bases, and 16 bases stayed unmatched. The CDR3 is made up of 18 amino acids. Germline assignment: CDR1 LNHDA and CDR2 SQIVND (reference sequence). CDR3 loop: CASSLRHRGQGKDTEAFF. The CDR3 DNA reads TGTGCCAGTAGTCTCCGGCACAGGGGGCAGGGGAAGGACACTGAAGCTTTCTTT.